What follows describes a single T cell receptor (beta chain). Living in under 30 US areas, the participants were between roughly 18 and 89 years of age. This specimen comes from a study of blood T cell repertoires in COVID-19. About the research overall: T cells, B-cell-depleted T cells, or PBMCs provided the cDNA or gDNA that served as material.

Original analysis: Reference gene primer amplification gave nucleated cell count estimates. TCRdb's copy holds only in-frame clones and misses some; the assay was immunoSEQ multiplex PCR. Clonal size and the V and J genes are those of that table, whereas D and trimming came from the DNA. Here the sample spans roughly 250,000 clones, approximately 91% being singletons. Trimming removed 0 bases at V and 2 bases at J, with 11 bases between. CDR1 and CDR2 from the germline V gene are SGDLS and YYNGEE. The CDR3 runs to 15 residues. Sequencing was carried out using PBMCs or T cells enriched from blood (not recorded which). The V call is TRBV9, the J call TRBJ2-5; weak D call: TRBD2 (6 bases). This TCR was sampled from a woman between 40 and 55 years old with acute COVID-19. The CDR3 region has the DNA TGTGCCAGCAGCGTAGGGAGGGGTAGTCAAGAGACCCAGTACTTC. Translation: CASSVGRGSQETQYF.